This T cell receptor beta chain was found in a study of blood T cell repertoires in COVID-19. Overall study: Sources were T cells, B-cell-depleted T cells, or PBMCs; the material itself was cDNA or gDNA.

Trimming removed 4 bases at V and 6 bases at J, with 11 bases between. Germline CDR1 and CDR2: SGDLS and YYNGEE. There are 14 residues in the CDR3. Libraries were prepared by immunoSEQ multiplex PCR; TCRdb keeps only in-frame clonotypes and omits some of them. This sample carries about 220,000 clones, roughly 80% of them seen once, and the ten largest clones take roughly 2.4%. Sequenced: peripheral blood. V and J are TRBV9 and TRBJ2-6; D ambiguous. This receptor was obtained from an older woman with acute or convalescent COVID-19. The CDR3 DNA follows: TGTGCCAGCAGCCCCCAACCGGTGGCCAACGTCCTGACTTTC. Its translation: CASSPQPVANVLTF.